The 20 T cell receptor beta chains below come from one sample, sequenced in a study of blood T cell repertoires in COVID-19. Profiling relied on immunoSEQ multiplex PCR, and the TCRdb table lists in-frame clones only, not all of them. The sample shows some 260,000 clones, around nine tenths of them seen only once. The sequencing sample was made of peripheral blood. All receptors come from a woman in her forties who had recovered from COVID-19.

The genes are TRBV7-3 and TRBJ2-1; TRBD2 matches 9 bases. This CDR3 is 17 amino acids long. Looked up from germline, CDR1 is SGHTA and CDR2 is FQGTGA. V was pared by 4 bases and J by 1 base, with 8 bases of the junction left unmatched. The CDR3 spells CASSSQTSGQSYNEQFF. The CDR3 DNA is TGTGCCAGCAGCTCTCAGACTAGCGGCCAATCCTACAATGAGCAGTTCTTC.

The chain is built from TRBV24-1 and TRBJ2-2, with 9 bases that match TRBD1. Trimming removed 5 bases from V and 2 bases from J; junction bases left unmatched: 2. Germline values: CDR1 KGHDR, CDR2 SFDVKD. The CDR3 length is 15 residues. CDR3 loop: CATSGTGANTGELFF. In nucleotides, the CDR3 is TGTGCCACCAGTGGGACAGGGGCCAACACCGGGGAGCTGTTTTTT.

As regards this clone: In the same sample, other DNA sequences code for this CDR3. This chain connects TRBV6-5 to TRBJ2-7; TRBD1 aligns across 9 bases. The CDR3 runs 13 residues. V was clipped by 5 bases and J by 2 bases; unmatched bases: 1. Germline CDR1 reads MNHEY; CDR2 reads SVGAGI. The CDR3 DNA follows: TGTGCCAGCAGTCGGGACAGGGCCTACGAGCAGTACTTC. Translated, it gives CASSRDRAYEQYF.

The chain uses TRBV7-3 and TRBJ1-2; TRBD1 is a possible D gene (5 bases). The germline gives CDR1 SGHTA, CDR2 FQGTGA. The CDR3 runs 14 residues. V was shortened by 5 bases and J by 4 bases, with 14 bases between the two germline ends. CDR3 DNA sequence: TGTGCCAGCAGCCCAGGAAACGGGGGCTATGGCTACACCTTC. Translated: CASSPGNGGYGYTF.

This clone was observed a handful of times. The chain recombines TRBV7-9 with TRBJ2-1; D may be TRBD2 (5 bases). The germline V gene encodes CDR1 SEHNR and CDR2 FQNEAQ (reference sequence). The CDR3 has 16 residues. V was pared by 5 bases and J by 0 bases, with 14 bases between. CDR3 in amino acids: CASSGSAGSSYNEQFF. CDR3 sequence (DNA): TGTGCCAGCAGCGGTAGCGCCGGAAGCTCCTACAATGAGCAGTTCTTC.

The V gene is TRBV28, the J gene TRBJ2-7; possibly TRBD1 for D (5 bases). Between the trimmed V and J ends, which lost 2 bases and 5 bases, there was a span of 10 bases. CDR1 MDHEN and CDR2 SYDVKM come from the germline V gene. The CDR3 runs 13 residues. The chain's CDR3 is CASSLGRANEQYF. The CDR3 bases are TGTGCCAGCAGTTTAGGCAGGGCGAACGAGCAGTACTTC.

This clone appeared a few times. The CDR3 is CATSDSAPGQGNQPQHF. In DNA, the CDR3 is TGTGCCACCAGTGATTCAGCACCTGGACAAGGCAATCAGCCCCAGCATTTT. The J gene is TRBJ1-5, the V gene TRBV24-1, with D perhaps TRBD1 (5 bases). CDR3 size: 17 residues. Germline V gene lookup returns CDR1 KGHDR and CDR2 SFDVKD. V lost 2 bases and J 2 bases, leaving 15 bases between the germline ends.

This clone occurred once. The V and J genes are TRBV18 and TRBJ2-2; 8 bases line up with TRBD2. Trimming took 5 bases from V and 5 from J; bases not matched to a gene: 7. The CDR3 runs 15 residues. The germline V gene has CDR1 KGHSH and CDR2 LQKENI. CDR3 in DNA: TGTGCCAGCTCAGCCTCTAGCGGGTCGACCGGGGAGCTGTTTTTT. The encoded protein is CASSASSGSTGELFF.

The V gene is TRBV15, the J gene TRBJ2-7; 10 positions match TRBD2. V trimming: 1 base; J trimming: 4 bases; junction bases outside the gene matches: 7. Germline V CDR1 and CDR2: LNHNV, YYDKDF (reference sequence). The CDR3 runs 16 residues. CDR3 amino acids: CATSRGTSGTRYEQYF. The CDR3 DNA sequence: TGTGCCACCAGCAGAGGCACTAGCGGGACGAGGTACGAGCAGTACTTC.

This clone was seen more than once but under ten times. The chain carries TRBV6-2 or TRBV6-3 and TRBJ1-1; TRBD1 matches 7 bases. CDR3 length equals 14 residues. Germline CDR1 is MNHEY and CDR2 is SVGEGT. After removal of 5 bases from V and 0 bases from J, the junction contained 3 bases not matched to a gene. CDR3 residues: CASSPTGLNTEAFF. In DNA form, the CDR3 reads TGTGCCAGCAGTCCGACAGGGCTGAACACTGAAGCTTTCTTT.

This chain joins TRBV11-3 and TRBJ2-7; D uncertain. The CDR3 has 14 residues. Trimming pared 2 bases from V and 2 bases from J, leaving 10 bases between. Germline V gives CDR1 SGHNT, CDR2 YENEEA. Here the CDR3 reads CASSLTVSAYEQYF. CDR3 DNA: TGTGCCAGCAGCTTAACCGTCTCGGCCTACGAGCAGTACTTC.

The CDR3 DNA sequence: TGTGCCAGCAGAAGGACAGGGATTCAGCCCCAGCATTTT. The encoded protein is CASRRTGIQPQHF. The chain employs TRBV2 and TRBJ1-5; 8 bases are shared with TRBD1. CDR1 is SNHLY and CDR2 is FYNNEI in the germline V gene. The length of the CDR3 is 13 residues. The ends lost 6 bases at V and 6 bases at J; junction bases unmatched: 4.

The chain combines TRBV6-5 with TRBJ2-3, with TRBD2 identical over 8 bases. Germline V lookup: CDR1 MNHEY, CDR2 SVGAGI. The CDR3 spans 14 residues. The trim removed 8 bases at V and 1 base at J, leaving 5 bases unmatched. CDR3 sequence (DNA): TGTGCCAGCCGCTCCGGGGGGGGCACAGATACGCAGTATTTT. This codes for CASRSGGGTDTQYF.

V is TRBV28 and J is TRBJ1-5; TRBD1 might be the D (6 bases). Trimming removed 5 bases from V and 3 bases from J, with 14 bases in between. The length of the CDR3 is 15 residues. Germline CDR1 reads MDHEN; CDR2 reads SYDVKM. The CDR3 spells CASSSRQAFNQPQHF. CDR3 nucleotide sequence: TGTGCCAGCAGTAGCCGACAGGCCTTCAATCAGCCCCAGCATTTT. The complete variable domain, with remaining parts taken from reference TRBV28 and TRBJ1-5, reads DVKVTQSSRYLVKRTGEKVFLECVQDMDHENMFWYRQDPGLGLRLIYFSYDVKMKEKGDIPEGYSVSREKKERFSLILESASTNQTSMYLCASSSRQAFNQPQHFGDGTRLSIL.

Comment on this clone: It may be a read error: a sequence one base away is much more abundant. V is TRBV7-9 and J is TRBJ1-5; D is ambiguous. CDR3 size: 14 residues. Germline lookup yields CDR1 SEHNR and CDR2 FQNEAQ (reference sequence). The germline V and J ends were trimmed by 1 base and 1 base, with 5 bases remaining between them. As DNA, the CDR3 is TGTGCCAGCAGCTTAGGACACAGCAATCAGCCCCAGCATTTT. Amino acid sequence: CASSLGHSNQPQHF.

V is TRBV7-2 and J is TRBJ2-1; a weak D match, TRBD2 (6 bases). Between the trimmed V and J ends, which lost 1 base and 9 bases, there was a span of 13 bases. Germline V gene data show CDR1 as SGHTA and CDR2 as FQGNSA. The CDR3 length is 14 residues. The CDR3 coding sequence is TGTGCCAGCAGCTTAGGACTAGTTACAGCTGAGCAGTTCTTC. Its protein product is CASSLGLVTAEQFF.

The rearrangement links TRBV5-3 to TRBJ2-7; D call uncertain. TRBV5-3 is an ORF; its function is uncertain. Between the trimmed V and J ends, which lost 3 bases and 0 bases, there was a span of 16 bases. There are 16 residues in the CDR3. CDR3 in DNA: TGTGCCAGAAGCTCGGATCCAGACAAGAGCTCCTACGAGCAGTACTTC. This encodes CARSSDPDKSSYEQYF.

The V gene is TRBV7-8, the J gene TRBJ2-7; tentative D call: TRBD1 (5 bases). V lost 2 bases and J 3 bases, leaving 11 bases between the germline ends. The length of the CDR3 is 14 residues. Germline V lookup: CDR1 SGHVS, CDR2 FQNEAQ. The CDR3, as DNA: TGTGCCAGCAGCTTAATAGGACACCGCTACGAGCAGTACTTC. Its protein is CASSLIGHRYEQYF.

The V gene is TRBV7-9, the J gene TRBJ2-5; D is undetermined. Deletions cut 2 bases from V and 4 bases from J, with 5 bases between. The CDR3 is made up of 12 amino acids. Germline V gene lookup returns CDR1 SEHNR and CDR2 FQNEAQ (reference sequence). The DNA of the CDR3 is TGTGCCAGCAGCTTATCAGGAGAGACCCAGTACTTC. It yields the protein CASSLSGETQYF.

CDR3 coding DNA: TGTGCCAGCAGCCAAGATGTAGCTGACAGGGGCAACGATGAGCAGTTCTTC. This translates into CASSQDVADRGNDEQFF. This rearrangement joins TRBV4-2 to TRBJ2-1, with 8 bases fitting TRBD1. Per germline, CDR1 LGHNA and CDR2 YNFKEQ. The CDR3 contains 17 residues. V was clipped by 0 bases and J by 8 bases; unmatched bases: 12.